What follows are 9 T cell receptor beta chains derived from one specimen sequenced in a study of identical twins. TCRdb recomputed calls from the 5' RACE reads with MiXCR, one row per CDR3 protein. The table records some 590,000 distinct CDR3 sequences, 9.6% of them present only once. These data are also associated with another study on yellow fever vaccine responses in identical twins.

The sample was PBMCs. Receptors originate from a woman in her late teens or twenties in good health.

This clonotype has a handful of counts. The rearrangement uses TRBV20-1 and TRBJ2-7; TRBD2 matches at 11 bases. The V gene end was trimmed by 1 base and the J gene end by 3 bases; junction bases not matched to a gene: 8. The CDR3 runs 16 residues. Germline V gene sequence: CDR1 DFQATT, CDR2 SNEGSKA (reference sequence). The CDR3 region has the DNA TGCAGTGCTAGAGCACCACTAGCGGGAGTTGACTACGAGCAGTACTTC. Protein: CSARAPLAGVDYEQYF.

The rearrangement links TRBV7-2 to TRBJ2-7; 9 nucleotides match TRBD2. The germline CDR1 and CDR2 sequences are SGHTA and FQGNSA. CDR3 length: 13 amino acids. V dropped 7 bases and J dropped 3; count of bases not matched to a gene: 4. CDR3 in amino acids: CASTLAGVYEQYF. The CDR3 bases are TGTGCCAGCACGTTAGCGGGAGTCTACGAGCAGTACTTC.

The chain employs TRBV5-1 and TRBJ2-7; 11 bases map to TRBD1. Germline CDR1 is SGHRS and CDR2 is YFSETQ. J was trimmed by 4 bases and V by 5 bases; bases with no gene match: 2. The CDR3 is 13 amino acids. The CDR3 DNA sequence: TGCGCCAGCAGATGGGACAGGGGGTACGAGCAGTACTTC. Its translation is CASRWDRGYEQYF.

This clonotype was recorded a few times. V gene TRBV4-3 combines with J gene TRBJ2-7, with 13 positions matching TRBD2. V shed 1 base, J shed 5 bases, and the junction held 2 bases outside the gene matches. The CDR3 totals 15 residues. The germline V gene encodes CDR1 LGHNA and CDR2 YSLEER. CDR3 sequence reads: CASSQGTSGRDEQYF. As DNA, the CDR3 is TGCGCCAGCAGCCAAGGGACTAGCGGGAGAGACGAGCAGTACTTC.

The rearrangement uses TRBV7-9 and TRBJ2-5, with 9 bases aligning to TRBD1. Per the germline V gene, CDR1 is SEHNR and CDR2 is FQNEAQ (reference sequence). This CDR3 spans 16 amino acids. Trimming removed 3 bases from V and 1 base from J; junction bases left unmatched: 6. The chain's CDR3 is CASSLVPGQGQETQYF. The CDR3 DNA follows: TGTGCCAGCAGCTTGGTACCGGGACAGGGCCAAGAGACCCAGTACTTC.

The chain is built from TRBV15 and TRBJ2-1; 9 bases map to TRBD1. Looked up from germline, CDR1 is LNHNV and CDR2 is YYDKDF (reference sequence). With 0 bases clipped from V and 4 bases from J, the junction kept 7 bases outside the gene matches. The CDR3 has 17 amino acids. The CDR3 reads CATSREGSGTGYNEQFF. The DNA of the CDR3 is TGTGCCACCAGCAGAGAGGGGTCCGGGACAGGGTACAATGAGCAGTTCTTC.

This clonotype was seen at least ten times. The chain links TRBV6-4 to TRBJ2-2, with D unclear. The CDR3 runs to 14 residues. The germline V and J ends were trimmed by 5 bases and 2 bases, with 9 bases remaining between them. Germline-derived CDR1 and CDR2 are MRHNA and SNTAGT. CDR3 DNA: TGTGCCAGCAGTCCAGACCACAACACCGGGGAGCTGTTTTTT. Translated: CASSPDHNTGELFF.

Details on this clonotype: A clone one base away is much larger, so this may be a read error. Written as DNA, the CDR3 is TGCAGCTGCTGGGGGCAGGGTCAAATGGGTGAGGGGACCCAGTACTTC. Translating it yields CSCWGQGQMGEGTQYF. The chain has TRBV20-1 and TRBJ2-5; maybe TRBD1 (6 bases). This CDR3 region has 16 residues. The germline V gene encodes CDR1 DFQATT and CDR2 SNEGSKA (reference sequence).

This clonotype came up many times. The chain links TRBV6-2 or TRBV6-3 to TRBJ2-2; the match to TRBD2 covers 7 bases. After removal of 5 bases from V and 6 bases from J, the junction contained 9 bases not matched to a gene. This CDR3 is 15 amino acids long. Germline values: CDR1 MNHEY, CDR2 SVGEGT. Here the CDR3 DNA reads TGTGCCAGCAGTGCCCAGCGGGAATCCCCCGGGGAGCTGTTTTTT. It is translated as CASSAQRESPGELFF.